The 5 T cell receptor beta chains below come from one sample, sequenced in a study of pediatric ulcerative colitis. Assay used: immunoSEQ multiplex PCR; TCRdb lists only in-frame clones, some missing. The sample includes about 64,000 clones, about 86% seen only once; the top ten take roughly 3%. Sequencing used blood. The receptors originated from a boy younger than 18 with severe ulcerative colitis.

The J gene is TRBJ1-2, the V gene TRBV25-1; maybe TRBD1 (6 bases). From germline, CDR1 is MGHDK and CDR2 SYGVNS. The CDR3 loop spans 15 amino acids. The V gene lost 5 bases and the J gene lost 3 bases, with 16 bases spanning the gap. The CDR3 nucleotides read TGTGCCAGCAGTCACTCCTCAGGGGAGTACTATGGCTACACCTTC. This codes for CASSHSSGEYYGYTF.

The V gene is TRBV11-2, the J gene TRBJ1-1, with TRBD1 identical over 7 bases. The junction had 3 bases not matched to a gene; V was cut back by 4 bases and J by 1 base. Germline V gene sequence: CDR1 SGHAT, CDR2 FQNNGV. There are 14 residues in the CDR3. This CDR3 reads CASSSYRGNTEAFF. DNA for the CDR3: TGTGCCAGCAGCTCCTACAGGGGGAACACTGAAGCTTTCTTT.

V and J are TRBV19 and TRBJ1-4; possibly TRBD1 for D (6 bases). V dropped 5 bases and J dropped 3 bases, with 7 bases sitting between them. The CDR3 spans 13 residues. Germline V gives CDR1 LNHDA, CDR2 SQIVND (reference sequence). Here the CDR3 reads CASSDRPNEKLFF. The CDR3 nucleotides read TGTGCCAGTAGTGACAGGCCTAATGAAAAACTGTTTTTT.

The chain joins TRBV4-3 to TRBJ2-3, with D perhaps TRBD2 (6 bases). This CDR3 has 16 residues. Germline V gene sequence: CDR1 LGHNA, CDR2 YSLEER. Trimming took off 3 bases at V and 0 bases at J, with 13 bases between the two ends. The CDR3 loop is CASSQSGVASTDTQYF. In DNA form, the CDR3 reads TGCGCCAGCAGCCAGTCGGGGGTAGCGAGCACAGATACGCAGTATTTT.

The V and J genes are TRBV28 and TRBJ1-1, with D possibly matching TRBD1 (5 bases). V gave up 3 bases and J gave up 9 bases, with 8 bases separating them. CDR1 is MDHEN, CDR2 SYDVKM, per germline. This CDR3 is built from 11 residues. CDR3 coding DNA: TGTGCCAGCAGTTTGAGGGGACAAGCTTTCTTT. This translates into CASSLRGQAFF.